Presented here are 18 T cell receptor beta chains from one specimen sequenced in a study of T cell responses to AZD1222 COVID-19 vaccine. TCRdb's table, derived via immunoSEQ multiplex PCR, lists solely in-frame clones and lacks some. The profile shows under 150,000 clones, roughly 91% of them singletons. The sample here was peripheral blood, taken on day 0 of AZD1222 vaccination. These receptor sequences come from an adult in good health.

The CDR3 loop reads CASSMLAEKETQYF. CDR3 nucleotide sequence: TGTGCCAGCAGCATGCTAGCGGAAAAAGAGACCCAGTACTTC. The chain carries TRBV7-2 and TRBJ2-5; the match to TRBD2 covers 7 bases. The CDR3 totals 14 residues. Unmatched junction bases numbered 6, after V lost 5 bases and J lost 3 bases. Germline CDR1 is SGHTA and CDR2 is FQGNSA.

V is TRBV5-1 and J is TRBJ1-2, with TRBD1 matching 7 bases. Germline CDR1 reads SGHRS; CDR2 reads YFSETQ. This CDR3 region has 17 residues. V was clipped by 4 bases and J by 0 bases; unmatched bases: 12. The CDR3 sequence is CASSVRPGQFTNYGYTF. In DNA form, the CDR3 reads TGCGCCAGCAGCGTAAGACCGGGACAGTTCACTAACTATGGCTACACCTTC.

The chain joins TRBV19 to TRBJ1-3, with 7 bases matching TRBD1. The CDR3 length is 15 residues. J gave up 0 bases and V 5 bases, and 4 bases lay outside the gene matches. CDR1 is LNHDA, CDR2 SQIVND, per germline (reference sequence). This CDR3 reads CASSWGQISGNTIYF. As DNA, the CDR3 is TGTGCCAGTAGTTGGGGACAGATCTCTGGAAACACCATATATTTT. The full variable domain, in which reference TRBV19 and TRBJ1-3 provide the parts outside the CDR3, is DGGITQSPKYLFRKEGQNVTLSCEQNLNHDAMYWYRQDPGQGLRLIYYSQIVNDFQKGDIAEGYSVSREKKESFPLTVTSAQKNPTAFYLCASSWGQISGNTIYFGEGSWLTVV.

This chain joins TRBV7-6 and TRBJ2-7; possible D gene TRBD1, 5 bases. From germline, CDR1 is SGHVS and CDR2 FNYEAQ. V shed 2 bases and J shed 1 base, with 12 bases lying between them. The CDR3 covers 15 residues. The CDR3 loop reads CASSLNPGSSYEQYF. CDR3 sequence (DNA): TGTGCCAGCAGCTTAAACCCAGGGTCGTCCTACGAGCAGTACTTC.

CDR3 amino acids: CASSLGGSETQYF. CDR3 DNA: TGTGCCAGCAGCCTAGGGGGCTCAGAGACCCAGTACTTC. The chain carries TRBV7-2 and TRBJ2-5; 7 bases fit TRBD1. Germline CDR1 is SGHTA and CDR2 is FQGNSA. Trimming took 5 bases from V and 4 from J; bases not matched to a gene: 4. The CDR3 covers 13 residues.

The chain links TRBV6-2 or TRBV6-3 to TRBJ1-1, with D possibly being TRBD1 (6 bases). CDR3 size: 12 residues. With 5 bases removed from V and 3 bases from J, the gap between germline ends came to 7 bases. Per the germline V gene, CDR1 is MNHEY and CDR2 is SVGEGT. The CDR3 sequence is CASSTGYTEAFF. The CDR3 bases are TGTGCCAGCAGTACAGGGTACACTGAAGCTTTCTTT.

This clone appeared once. This chain connects TRBV29-1 to TRBJ1-4; maybe TRBD1 (5 bases). Germline V gene lookup returns CDR1 SQVTM and CDR2 ANQGSEA. The CDR3 totals 13 residues. V lost 4 bases to trimming and J lost 6 bases, with 12 bases between them. The CDR3 loop reads CSVGGGVDEKLFF. The CDR3 DNA follows: TGCAGCGTTGGGGGGGGAGTTGATGAAAAACTGTTTTTT.

The chain has TRBV3-1 (or the pseudogene TRBV3-2) and TRBJ2-1, with D perhaps assigned TRBD1 or TRBD2 (6 bases each). The CDR3 is made up of 15 amino acids. In germline, CDR1 is LGHDT, CDR2 YNNKEL (reference sequence). Trimming took off 4 bases at V and 3 bases at J, with 13 bases between the two ends. The CDR3, as DNA: TGTGCCAGCAGCCCCGGGGGCTTGAGCTACAATGAGCAGTTCTTC. This gives the protein CASSPGGLSYNEQFF.

The sample holds one count of this clone. The chain combines TRBV5-4 with TRBJ2-7; TRBD2 matches at 7 bases. Germline CDR1 reads SGHNT; CDR2 reads YYREEE (reference sequence). J gave up 5 bases and V 7 bases, and 9 bases lay outside the gene matches. The CDR3 has 13 residues. The CDR3 loop reads CASRPAGRHEQYF. CDR3 sequence (DNA): TGTGCCAGCCGACCAGCGGGGAGACACGAGCAGTACTTC.

The gene calls are TRBV5-6 and TRBJ1-2; no clear D. The germline V gene encodes CDR1 SGHDT and CDR2 YYEEEE. CDR3 length: 15 amino acids. Trimming pared 7 bases from V and 4 bases from J, leaving 20 bases between. CDR3 DNA: TGTGCCAGCGCAAAAACATCTGGGTGGTCCTATGGCTACACCTTC. Protein product: CASAKTSGWSYGYTF.

The chain combines TRBV5-4 with TRBJ2-7; TRBD1 matches at 9 bases. Trimming at V came to 3 bases and at J to 3 bases, leaving 4 bases not matched to a gene. This CDR3 contains 14 residues. Germline loops: CDR1 SGHNT, CDR2 YYREEE (reference sequence). The CDR3 region is CASSSGTGNYEQYF. CDR3 nucleotide sequence: TGTGCCAGCAGCTCCGGGACAGGGAACTACGAGCAGTACTTC.

The rearrangement uses TRBV3-1 (or the pseudogene TRBV3-2) and TRBJ1-6, with D uncertain. Trimming stripped 4 bases from V and 4 bases from J, with 14 bases between. The CDR3 covers 16 residues. Germline-derived CDR1 and CDR2 are LGHDT and YNNKEL (reference sequence). CDR3 nucleotides: TGTGCCAGCAGCCGGAGGATAGGCCCTTATAATTCACCCCTCCACTTT. Protein product: CASSRRIGPYNSPLHF.

The chain has TRBV29-1 and TRBJ2-2; possibly TRBD2 for D (5 bases). This CDR3 has 13 amino acids. V was trimmed by 4 bases and J by 2 bases, leaving 8 bases between them. The germline gives CDR1 SQVTM, CDR2 ANQGSEA. The CDR3 loop reads CSVAGLNTGELFF. The CDR3, as DNA: TGCAGCGTTGCAGGACTCAACACCGGGGAGCTGTTTTTT.

The genes are TRBV7-3 and TRBJ2-3; 7 bases line up with TRBD1. CDR1 is SGHTA, CDR2 FQGTGA, per germline. The CDR3 contains 13 residues. Losses at the gene ends were 4 bases for V and 4 bases for J; bases not matched to a gene: 2. Here the CDR3 reads CASSSQGADTQYF. In DNA form, the CDR3 reads TGTGCCAGCAGCTCCCAGGGGGCAGATACGCAGTATTTT. Full variable domain (missing parts from reference TRBV7-3 and TRBJ2-3): GAGVSQTPSNKVTEKGKYVELRCDPISGHTALYWYRQSLGQGPEFLIYFQGTGAADDSGLPNDRFFAVRPEGSVSTLKIQRTERGDSAVYLCASSSQGADTQYFGPGTRLTVL.

This chain links TRBV6-5 with TRBJ1-2; TRBD1 is a possible D gene (6 bases). The CDR3 is 14 residues long. V was trimmed by 7 bases and J by 2 bases, leaving 14 bases between them. Germline CDR1 and CDR2: MNHEY and SVGAGI. CDR3 sequence reads: CASTEPGHNYGYTF. In DNA, the CDR3 is TGTGCCAGCACCGAACCGGGACACAACTATGGCTACACCTTC.

The rearrangement joins TRBV29-1 to TRBJ2-3; D is undetermined. CDR3 length: 13 amino acids. The germline V gene encodes CDR1 SQVTM and CDR2 ANQGSEA. V lost 4 bases and J 2 bases, leaving 10 bases between the germline ends. CDR3: CSVVPENTDTQYF. CDR3 bases: TGCAGCGTTGTTCCGGAGAACACAGATACGCAGTATTTT.

About this clone itself: Other DNA sequences in this specimen translate into the identical CDR3. The V call is TRBV7-2, the J call TRBJ2-5; D unclear. Germline-derived CDR1 and CDR2 are SGHTA and FQGNSA. Between the trimmed V and J ends, which lost 1 base and 2 bases, there was a span of 5 bases. The CDR3 consists of 13 residues. The CDR3 DNA sequence: TGTGCCAGCAGCTTAGGACTTCAAGAGACCCAGTACTTC. Its protein is CASSLGLQETQYF.

The chain couples TRBV7-2 to TRBJ2-4; D is undetermined. From germline, CDR1 is SGHTA and CDR2 FQGNSA. With 2 bases removed from V and 1 base from J, the gap between germline ends came to 6 bases. The CDR3 sequence is 14 residues long. The CDR3 DNA reads TGTGCCAGCAGCTTAACAGTGGCCAAAAACATTCAGTACTTC. Its translation: CASSLTVAKNIQYF.